This TCR beta chain appears in the sequencing data of a study of PD-L1 blockade in urothelial cancer. Time point reported: peripheral blood 6 weeks after treatment start. Peripheral blood mononuclear cells were collected from every patient before and during treatment, yielding between 1 and 8 samples per patient. A remark on this clone: Its specificity is not known.

Regarding the study as a whole: Durable-benefit cases showed more tumor-associated blood clone expansion at 3 weeks.

Using immunoSEQ multiplex PCR, the repertoire was profiled, and TCRdb retains in-frame clones only, with some absent. The data contain tens of thousands of clones, about nine tenths of them seen just once; the ten biggest clones take up around 10%. The TCR comes from a man in his sixties with urothelial cancer. Here the sequenced sample was PBMCs, taken around atezolizumab (anti-PD-L1) treatment.

In DNA, the CDR3 is TGTGCCAGCTCACCTGCCAGGGGGCAGACAGATACGCAGTATTTT. Translating gives CASSPARGQTDTQYF. The chain recombines TRBV18 with TRBJ2-3, with 8 bases fitting TRBD1. V lost 3 bases, J lost 3 bases, and 5 bases stayed unmatched. This CDR3 is 15 amino acids long. Looked up from germline, CDR1 is KGHSH and CDR2 is LQKENI. Supplemented by reference TRBV18 and TRBJ2-3, the full variable domain reads NAGVMQNPRHLVRRRGQEARLRCSPMKGHSHVYWYRQLPEEGLKFMVYLQKENIIDESGMPKERFSAEFPKEGPSILRIQQVVRGDSAAYFCASSPARGQTDTQYFGPGTRLTVL.